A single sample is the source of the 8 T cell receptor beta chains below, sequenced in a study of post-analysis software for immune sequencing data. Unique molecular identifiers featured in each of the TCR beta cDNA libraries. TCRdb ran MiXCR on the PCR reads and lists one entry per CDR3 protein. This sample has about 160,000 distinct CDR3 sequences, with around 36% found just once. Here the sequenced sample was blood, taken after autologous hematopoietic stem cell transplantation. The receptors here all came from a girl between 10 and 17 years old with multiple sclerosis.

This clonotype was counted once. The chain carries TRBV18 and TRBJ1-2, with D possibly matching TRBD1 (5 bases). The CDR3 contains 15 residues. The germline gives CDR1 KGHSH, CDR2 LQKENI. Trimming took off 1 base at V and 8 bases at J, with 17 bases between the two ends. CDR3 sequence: CASSPQGPTLEGYTF. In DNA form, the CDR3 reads TGTGCCAGCTCACCACAGGGACCGACCCTTGAAGGCTACACCTTC.

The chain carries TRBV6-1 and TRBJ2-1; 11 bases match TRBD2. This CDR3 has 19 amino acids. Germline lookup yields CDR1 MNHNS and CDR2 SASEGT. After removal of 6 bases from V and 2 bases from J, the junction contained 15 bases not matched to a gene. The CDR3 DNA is TGTGCCAGCAGGGTGGGATTCGGAACGACTAGCGGGACCTACAATGAGCAGTTCTTC. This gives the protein CASRVGFGTTSGTYNEQFF.

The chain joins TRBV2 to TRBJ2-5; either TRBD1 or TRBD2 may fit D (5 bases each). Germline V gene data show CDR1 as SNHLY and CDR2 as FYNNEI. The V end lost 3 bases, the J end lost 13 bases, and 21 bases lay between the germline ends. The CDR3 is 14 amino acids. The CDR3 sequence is CASSDGDHLSRRYF. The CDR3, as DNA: TGTGCCAGCAGTGATGGGGACCACCTTTCTCGGCGGTACTTC.

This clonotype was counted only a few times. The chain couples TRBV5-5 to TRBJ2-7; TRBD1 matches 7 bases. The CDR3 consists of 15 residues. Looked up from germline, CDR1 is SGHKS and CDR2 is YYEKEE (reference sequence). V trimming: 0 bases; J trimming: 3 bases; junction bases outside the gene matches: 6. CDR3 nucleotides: TGTGCCAGCAGCTTGGTGGACCCAGGGGGCTACGAGCAGTACTTC. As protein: CASSLVDPGGYEQYF.

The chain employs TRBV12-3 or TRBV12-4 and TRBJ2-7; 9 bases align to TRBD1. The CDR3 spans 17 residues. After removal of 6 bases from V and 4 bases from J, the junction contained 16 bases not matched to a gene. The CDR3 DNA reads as TGTGCCAGCAGCCACAGAACTGGGACAGGGTCGTCATACGAGCAGTACTTC. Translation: CASSHRTGTGSSYEQYF.

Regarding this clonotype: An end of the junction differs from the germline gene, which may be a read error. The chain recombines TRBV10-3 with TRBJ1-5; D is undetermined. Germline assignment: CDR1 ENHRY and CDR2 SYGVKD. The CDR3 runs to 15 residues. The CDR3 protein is CAISEGGISDQPQHF. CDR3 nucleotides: TGTGCCATCAGTGAAGGAGGGATTAGCGATCAGCCCCAGCATTTT.

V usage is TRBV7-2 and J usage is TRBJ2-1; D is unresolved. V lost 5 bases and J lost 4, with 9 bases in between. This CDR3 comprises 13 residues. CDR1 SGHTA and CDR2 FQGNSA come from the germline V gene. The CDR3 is CASSKTGYNEQFF. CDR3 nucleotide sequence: TGTGCCAGCAGCAAGACCGGTTACAATGAGCAGTTCTTC.

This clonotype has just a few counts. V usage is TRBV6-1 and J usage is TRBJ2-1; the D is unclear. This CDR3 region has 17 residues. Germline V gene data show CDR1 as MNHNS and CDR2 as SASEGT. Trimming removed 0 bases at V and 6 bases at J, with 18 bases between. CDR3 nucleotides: TGTGCCAGCAGTGAAGCGCTTCAGGCCCGGAGCATCAATGAGCAGTTCTTC. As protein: CASSEALQARSINEQFF.